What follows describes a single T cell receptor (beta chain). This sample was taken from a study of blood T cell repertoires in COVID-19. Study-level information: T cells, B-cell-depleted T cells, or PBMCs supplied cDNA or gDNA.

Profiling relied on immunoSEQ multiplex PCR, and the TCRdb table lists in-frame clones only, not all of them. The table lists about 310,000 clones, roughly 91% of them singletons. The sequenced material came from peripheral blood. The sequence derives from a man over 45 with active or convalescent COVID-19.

CDR3 protein: CASSSDRVFGTEAFF. The CDR3 DNA reads TGTGCCAGCAGCTCTGACAGGGTTTTCGGCACTGAAGCTTTCTTT. The genes are TRBV7-9 and TRBJ1-1; 7 nucleotides line up with TRBD1. The CDR3 is 15 amino acids. V trimming: 4 bases; J trimming: 4 bases; junction bases outside the gene matches: 9. Germline V gene sequence: CDR1 SEHNR, CDR2 FQNEAQ (reference sequence). Together with reference TRBV7-9 and TRBJ1-1, the CDR3 gives the full variable domain: DTGVSQNPRHKITKRGQNVTFRCDPISEHNRLYWYRQTLGQGPEFLTYFQNEAQLEKSRLLSDRFSAERPKGSFSTLEIQRTEQGDSAMYLCASSSDRVFGTEAFFGQGTRLTVV.